Listed below are T cell receptor beta chains from one sample, sequenced in a study of beta chain features in type 1 diabetes. Here immunoSEQ multiplex PCR was the method, and the copy in TCRdb shows in-frame clones only, minus some. The sample lists about 290,000 clones, 7.5% to 9.5% seen once, with roughly 0.94% in the top ten. Sequencing was performed on central memory CD4+ T cells from blood. The receptors derive from a woman younger than 35 in good health. Both conserved end residues are part of each CDR3. Fields, in order: D gene, V gene, clone size, J gene, CDR3 DNA, CDR3 protein. D genes are given only for firm matches. Only some rows state a clone size, as once, few, many or a class for expanded clones.

>-|TRBV7-2|-|TRBJ1-2
TGTGCCAGCAGCTTAATGGGGGCGGGGGCACCCGGATCTTATGGCTACACCTTC
CASSLMGAGAPGSYGYTF
>-|TRBV18|-|TRBJ2-2
TGTGCCAGCTCACCTCGGGGACTTCGCGACGGGGAGCTGTTTTTT
CASSPRGLRDGELFF
>-|TRBV11-2|-|TRBJ2-7
TGTGCCAGCAGCTTAAGTGCCAGCCCTAGTGGCGAGCAGTACTTC
CASSLSASPSGEQYF
>-|TRBV4-2|few|TRBJ1-2
TGTGCCAGCAGCCGACTCCAAAGCGGGATCTATGGCTACACCTTC
CASSRLQSGIYGYTF
>-|TRBV6-5|many|TRBJ1-5
TGTGCCAGCAGTCTACAGAAGGGGAGCAATCAGCCCCAGCATTTT
CASSLQKGSNQPQHF
>TRBD2|TRBV5-4|few|TRBJ2-1
TGTGCCAGCAGCTTGGTAGTGGGGGGGAACAATGAGCAGTTCTTC
CASSLVVGGNNEQFF
>-|TRBV14|few|TRBJ2-2
TGTGCCAGCAGCCCCTTTAAAGGACAAGGGGAAACCGGGGAGCTGTTTTTT
CASSPFKGQGETGELFF
>-|TRBV2|-|TRBJ2-7
TGTGCCAGCAGTGAACTTGTTGGGCTTTACGAGCAGTACTTC
CASSELVGLYEQYF
>-|TRBV23-1|many|TRBJ2-6
TGCGCCAGCAGTCCCGTGAGGAAACAGGGGGGGCACTCTGGGGCCAACGTCCTGACTTTC
CASSPVRKQGGHSGANVLTF
>-|TRBV7-3|-|TRBJ1-5
TGTGCCAGCAGCCCAAGTAGCAATCAGCCCCAGCATTTT
CASSPSSNQPQHF
>-|TRBV4-3|few|TRBJ1-2
TGCGCCAGCAGCCAAGACCTGGTGAATGGCTACACCTTC
CASSQDLVNGYTF
>-|TRBV6-6|few|TRBJ1-4
TGTGCCAGCGGGCCTAAACCTGAAAAACTGTTTTTT
CASGPKPEKLFF
>TRBD1|TRBV18|-|TRBJ2-5
TGTGCCAGCTCACCACGGACAGGGGAAGAGACCCAGTACTTC
CASSPRTGEETQYF
>-|TRBV6-5|-|TRBJ1-2
TGTGCCAGCAGTTACTCGACCTTTGGCGGCTACACCTTC
CASSYSTFGGYTF
>TRBD2|TRBV25-1|-|TRBJ2-1
TGTGCCAGCAGTGACGCCAACCGGGGGGACAATGAGCAGTTCTTC
CASSDANRGDNEQFF
>-|TRBV5-6|few|TRBJ2-1
TGTGCCAGCAGCGATGGGACCAATGAGCAGTTCTTC
CASSDGTNEQFF
>-|TRBV19|-|TRBJ1-5
TGTGCCAGTAGTCTGGGGGCTCGGCCCCAGCATTTT
CASSLGARPQHF
>TRBD1|TRBV19|few|TRBJ2-5
TGTGCCAGTAGTGTCCGACAGGGGTGGACTTTGTACCAAGAGACCCAGTACTTC
CASSVRQGWTLYQETQYF
>-|TRBV6-1|-|TRBJ2-5
TGTGCCAGCAAAAGGACCCGGAAGCCTCGGGAGACCCAGTACTTC
CASKRTRKPRETQYF
>TRBD2|TRBV5-1|-|TRBJ2-1
TGCGCCAGCAGAGGTCCCCTAGCGGGGGGAACCTACAATGAGCAGTTCTTC
CASRGPLAGGTYNEQFF
>TRBD1|TRBV6-5|-|TRBJ1-2
TGTGCCAGCAGATCGACAGGGGTAAACTATGGCTACACCTTC
CASRSTGVNYGYTF
>-|TRBV18|few|TRBJ2-6
TGTGCCAGCTCACTCCAGGTCGGCTCTGGGGCCAACGTCCTGACTTTC
CASSLQVGSGANVLTF
>-|TRBV5-1|-|TRBJ1-1
TGCGCCAGTCGGGAGGTGAACACTGAAGCTTTCTTT
CASREVNTEAFF
>TRBD1|TRBV18|-|TRBJ1-1
TGTGCCAGCTCAGTAGACTACAGGGGGAACACTGAAGCTTTCTTT
CASSVDYRGNTEAFF
>-|TRBV9|few|TRBJ1-5
TGTGCCAGCAGCGAAGGAGGGGCTTATCAGCCCCAGCATTTT
CASSEGGAYQPQHF
>-|TRBV20-1|few|TRBJ2-1
TGCAGTGCTAGGGTAGGACAGCAGCAGTTCTTC
CSARVGQQQFF
>-|TRBV6-1|few|TRBJ1-1
TGTGCCAGCAATTTGGGACTGGGAGGGAACACTGAAGCTTTCTTT
CASNLGLGGNTEAFF
>-|TRBV7-2|few|TRBJ2-1
TGTGCCACCAAGAGTGGGGGCCCCTACAATGAGCAGTTCTTC
CATKSGGPYNEQFF
>-|TRBV7-2|few|TRBJ2-5
TGTGCCAGCAGCCGTCAATCCGTCCAAGAGACCCAGTACTTC
CASSRQSVQETQYF
>TRBD1|TRBV28|-|TRBJ1-1
TGTGCCAGCAGTACAGACAGGGGAGGAACTGAAGCTTTCTTT
CASSTDRGGTEAFF
>-|TRBV30|few|TRBJ1-1
TGTGCCTGGAGTGAATTGGACGAAGCTTTCTTT
CAWSELDEAFF
>TRBD2|TRBV5-6|-|TRBJ2-2
TGTGCCAGTCGAAGGACCCAGGGAGGGACCGGGGAGCTGTTTTTT
CASRRTQGGTGELFF
>-|TRBV5-6|-|TRBJ2-1
TGTGCCAGCAGCTATGCCCGGATGAATGAGCAGTTCTTC
CASSYARMNEQFF
>-|TRBV7-8|-|TRBJ1-1
TGTGCCAGCAGCTCAGACCGAGCGAACACTGAAGCTTTCTTT
CASSSDRANTEAFF
>-|TRBV18|-|TRBJ1-1
TGTGCCAGCTCACCCGGTAAAACAGTGAACACTGAAGCTTTCTTT
CASSPGKTVNTEAFF
>-|TRBV4-2|few|TRBJ2-3
TGTGCCAGCAGCCCAGAGTTGCCAGATACGCAGTATTTT
CASSPELPDTQYF
>-|TRBV7-9|few|TRBJ1-1
TGTGCCAGCAGCTTGATGGACACTGAAGCTTTCTTT
CASSLMDTEAFF
>-|TRBV7-2|many|TRBJ1-1
TGTGCCAGCAGCTTTGTAACCACTGAAGCTTTCTTT
CASSFVTTEAFF
>TRBD1|TRBV14|few|TRBJ2-7
TGTGCCAGCAGCCAACCCAGACAGGGGGTCGGCGAGCAGTACTTC
CASSQPRQGVGEQYF
>-|TRBV12-5|few|TRBJ1-1
TGTGCTAGTGGTCCACAAGAGAGCTCGCAGGCTTTCTTT
CASGPQESSQAFF
>TRBD1|TRBV4-3|-|TRBJ2-2
TGCGCCAGCAGCCAAGATCCTTCGAGGACAGGGGATAACACCGGGGAGCTGTTTTTT
CASSQDPSRTGDNTGELFF
>-|TRBV12-5|-|TRBJ2-5
TGTGCTAGTGGTTTCCCCGACAGCACCCAGTACTTC
CASGFPDSTQYF
>-|TRBV5-1|few|TRBJ1-2
TGCGCCAGCAGCTTGGCCCATGATGGCTACACCTTC
CASSLAHDGYTF
>-|TRBV30|-|TRBJ1-5
TGTGCCTCGTCCCGGGACATCGACAATCAGCCCCAGCATTTT
CASSRDIDNQPQHF
>-|TRBV14|-|TRBJ1-6
TGTGCCAGCAGCCAGGACAGTCTAGGCGTTTCACCCCTCCACTTT
CASSQDSLGVSPLHF
>-|TRBV4-1|few|TRBJ2-7
TGCGCCAGCAGCCTACGGGACTCTTCCTACGAGCAGTACTTC
CASSLRDSSYEQYF
>-|TRBV11-3|-|TRBJ2-5
TGTGCCAGCAGCCAGTGGAGGGAGACCCAGTACTTC
CASSQWRETQYF
>-|TRBV4-3|few|TRBJ2-7
TGCGCCAGCAGCTTTCGGACTCGGGGTTCCTACGAGCAGTACTTC
CASSFRTRGSYEQYF
>TRBD1|TRBV2|few|TRBJ1-5
TGTGCCAGCAGCGGCGGGACAGAGAATCAGCCCCAGCATTTT
CASSGGTENQPQHF
>TRBD1|TRBV11-3|few|TRBJ1-2
TGTGCCAGCAGCTCTCTGACAGGGTATTATGGCTACACCTTC
CASSSLTGYYGYTF